At least ten counts were recorded for the clone carrying this T cell receptor beta chain. This entry belongs to a study of T-cell reconstitution after alpha-beta-depleted transplantation in children. Germline loops: CDR1 DFQATT, CDR2 SNEGSKA (reference sequence). The V and J ends lost 0 bases and 6 bases respectively, with 9 bases between them. The CDR3 is 13 amino acids. A library of TCRbeta sequences, prepared with unique molecular identifiers, was generated. One entry per CDR3 protein results from TCRdb running MiXCR on the PCR reads. The sample yields about 110,000 distinct CDR3 sequences, over 9% seen once.

The clonotype originates from a human donor who donated a stem cell graft to a child with acute lymphoblastic leukemia. The source was PBMCs from the stem cell graft donor, collected from the stem cell graft. The chain joins TRBV20-1 to TRBJ1-5; D possibly corresponds to TRBD1 (5 bases). CDR3 region: CSAREGTSQPQHF. CDR3 DNA sequence: TGCAGTGCTAGAGAGGGGACTTCTCAGCCCCAGCATTTT.